These 32 T cell receptor beta chains were sequenced from one sample in a study of cytotoxic CD8 clonotypes in ibrutinib-treated CLL (dated by TCRdb to the early 2020s). The intended sense of this specimen's time point label: 12 months on ibrutinib. Libraries were constructed by the immunoSEQ multiplex PCR assay. TCRdb carries this immuneACCESS record with in-frame sequences only. Its versions omit some clonotypes, under half of them owing to an unresolved V gene in the studies checked, with the rest unexplained. The sample table records about 140,000 clones; around three quarters of these occur just once. The top ten clones comprise about 29% of the sample. This specimen was PBMCs, taken after 12 months of ibrutinib treatment. The source is a human donor with chronic lymphocytic leukemia.

The chain is built from TRBV5-6 and TRBJ2-1; 9 nucleotides match TRBD2. V shed 4 bases, J shed 3 bases, and the junction held 8 bases outside the gene matches. CDR1 is SGHDT and CDR2 is YYEEEE in the germline V gene. The CDR3 sequence is 16 residues long. CDR3 in amino acids: CASSLVETSGYNEQFF. The CDR3 DNA sequence: TGTGCCAGCAGCCTGGTGGAGACTAGCGGCTACAATGAGCAGTTCTTC.

The chain couples TRBV5-1 to TRBJ1-1; weak D call: TRBD1 (6 bases). The V gene's germline CDR1 is SGHRS and CDR2 YFSETQ. The CDR3 spans 15 residues. V lost 4 bases, J lost 5 bases, and 18 bases lay in between. CDR3 nucleotide sequence: TGCGCCAGCAGCCTGGGGGACACTATGAGAACTGAAGCTTTCTTT. Translating it yields CASSLGDTMRTEAFF.

The rearrangement links TRBV11-3 to TRBJ2-3; possibly TRBD1 or TRBD2 for D (6 bases each). CDR3 length: 13 residues. The V end lost 7 bases, the J end lost 1 base, and 9 bases lay between the germline ends. The germline V gene encodes CDR1 SGHNT and CDR2 YENEEA. The CDR3 region is CASKEGGTDTQYF. The CDR3 coding sequence is TGTGCCAGCAAGGAGGGGGGCACAGATACGCAGTATTTT.

This clone was counted once. The chain joins TRBV28 to TRBJ2-1; D is undetermined. CDR1 is MDHEN and CDR2 is SYDVKM in the germline V gene. V was trimmed by 7 bases and J by 13 bases, leaving 17 bases between them. This CDR3 is built from 12 residues. The CDR3 reads CASTLLGLHQFF. The CDR3 nucleotides read TGTGCCAGCACCCTTCTCGGTTTACATCAGTTCTTC. Using reference TRBV28 and TRBJ2-1 for the parts outside the CDR3, the full variable domain is DVKVTQSSRYLVKRTGEKVFLECVQDMDHENMFWYRQDPGLGLRLIYFSYDVKMKEKGDIPEGYSVSREKKERFSLILESASTNQTSMYLCASTLLGLHQFFGPGTRLTVL.

The genes are TRBV28 and TRBJ2-3, with 9 bases fitting TRBD1. Trimming took 3 bases from V and 5 from J; bases not matched to a gene: 15. The CDR3 contains 18 residues. CDR1 and CDR2 (germline): MDHEN, SYDVKM. The CDR3: CASSLTTRTGVIGDTQYF. The CDR3 nucleotides read TGTGCCAGCAGTTTGACTACTCGGACAGGGGTGATAGGAGATACGCAGTATTTT.

This clone was found a few times. This rearrangement joins TRBV5-5 to TRBJ2-7, with D possibly called TRBD1 or TRBD2 (5 bases each). V lost 0 bases and J 9 bases, leaving 16 bases between the germline ends. This CDR3 region has 14 residues. CDR1 is SGHKS and CDR2 is YYEKEE in the germline V gene (reference sequence). Here the CDR3 reads CASSLGDGPVGQYF. CDR3 in DNA: TGTGCCAGCAGCTTGGGGGACGGCCCAGTGGGGCAGTACTTC.

The chain combines TRBV7-9 with TRBJ1-4; weak D call: TRBD1 (5 bases). Germline CDR1 is SEHNR and CDR2 is FQNEAQ (reference sequence). V lost 0 bases to trimming and J lost 0 bases, with 8 bases between them. The CDR3 covers 16 residues. Here the CDR3 DNA reads TGTGCCAGCAGCTTAGCGGTAGGGGCAACTAATGAAAAACTGTTTTTT. Its translation: CASSLAVGATNEKLFF. The whole variable domain, remainder taken from reference TRBV7-9 and TRBJ1-4, is DTGVSQNPRHKITKRGQNVTFRCDPISEHNRLYWYRQTLGQGPEFLTYFQNEAQLEKSRLLSDRFSAERPKGSFSTLEIQRTEQGDSAMYLCASSLAVGATNEKLFFGSGTQLSVL.

CDR3 nucleotides: TGCGCCAGCAGCTTCGGAGAGACCCAGTACTTC. This sequence encodes CASSFGETQYF. V gene TRBV5-1 combines with J gene TRBJ2-5; D gene uncertain. The CDR3 runs 11 residues. CDR1 SGHRS and CDR2 YFSETQ come from the germline V gene. The V end was cut by 2 bases, the J end by 4 bases, with 3 bases between.

This clone is medium-sized within its sample. The chain joins TRBV5-6 to TRBJ2-5; TRBD2 is a possible D gene (7 bases). V was cut by 4 bases and J by 4 bases, with 14 bases left in between. The CDR3 spans 14 residues. The germline V gene encodes CDR1 SGHDT and CDR2 YYEEEE. The CDR3 sequence is CASSGGAFGETQYF. The DNA for the CDR3 is TGTGCCAGCAGCGGGGGGGCTTTTGGAGAGACCCAGTACTTC.

This sequence joins TRBV27 and TRBJ1-2, with D possibly being TRBD1 (5 bases). V lost 5 bases and J 2 bases, leaving 9 bases between the germline ends. Germline values: CDR1 MNHEY, CDR2 SMNVEV (reference sequence). CDR3 length equals 13 residues. The CDR3 region is CASSPAGNYGYTF. The CDR3 DNA follows: TGTGCCAGCAGTCCCGCAGGGAACTATGGCTACACCTTC.

The CDR3 bases are TGTGCCAGCAGCCCCGAGGGGGGCCCATATAACTATGGCTACACCTTC. It yields the protein CASSPEGGPYNYGYTF. The chain employs TRBV4-2 and TRBJ1-2; possibly TRBD1 for D (6 bases). The CDR3 sequence is 16 residues long. Germline CDR1 and CDR2: LGHNA and YNFKEQ. Trimming cost V 4 bases and J 1 base, with 16 bases left between them.

The V call is TRBV7-9, the J call TRBJ1-4; D uncertain. The CDR3 is made up of 14 amino acids. CDR1 is SEHNR, CDR2 FQNEAQ, per germline (reference sequence). Trimming stripped 6 bases from V and 2 bases from J, with 10 bases between. The DNA of the CDR3 is TGTGCCAGCAGACGCGGCGGGACTAATGAAAAACTGTTTTTT. It yields the protein CASRRGGTNEKLFF.

This clone showed up just once. The chain links TRBV7-6 to TRBJ1-3; D perhaps matches TRBD1 (5 bases). Germline loops: CDR1 SGHVS, CDR2 FNYEAQ. The CDR3 consists of 14 residues. V was pared by 6 bases and J by 5 bases, with 14 bases between. CDR3 amino acids: CASSPGTDRNTIYF. CDR3 sequence (DNA): TGTGCCAGCAGTCCGGGGACCGATAGAAACACCATATATTTT.

V is TRBV10-2 and J is TRBJ2-6; 10 bases map to TRBD2. The germline CDR1 and CDR2 sequences are WSHSY and SAAADI. The length of the CDR3 is 17 residues. V trimming: 2 bases; J trimming: 1 base; junction bases outside the gene matches: 2. The CDR3 coding sequence is TGCGCCAGCAGTGAGAGCGGGGGGGCGTCTGGGGCCAACGTCCTGACTTTC. It yields the protein CASSESGGASGANVLTF.

This clone was seen once. V is TRBV6-5 and J is TRBJ2-7; TRBD1 is a possible D gene (6 bases). The CDR3 consists of 13 residues. Germline CDR1 and CDR2: MNHEY and SVGAGI. Trimming pared 6 bases from V and 4 bases from J, leaving 13 bases between. The CDR3: CASRVQGPYEQYF. CDR3 coding DNA: TGTGCCAGCAGAGTACAGGGTCCATACGAGCAGTACTTC.

The gene calls are TRBV25-1 and TRBJ1-2; maybe TRBD1 (5 bases). The germline V gene has CDR1 MGHDK and CDR2 SYGVNS. V lost 1 base and J 2 bases, leaving 11 bases between the germline ends. CDR3 length: 15 residues. CDR3 sequence (DNA): TGTGCCAGCAGTGAATTTTTAACAGGAAACTATGGCTACACCTTC. Its translation: CASSEFLTGNYGYTF.

This clone was seen more than once but under ten times. J is TRBJ1-2 and V is TRBV18; D is ambiguous. The length of the CDR3 is 14 residues. The germline V gene encodes CDR1 KGHSH and CDR2 LQKENI. V gave up 3 bases and J gave up 2 bases, with 10 bases separating them. Here the CDR3 reads CASSPRDLNYGYTF. The DNA for the CDR3 is TGTGCCAGCTCACCTAGGGATTTGAACTATGGCTACACCTTC.

This sequence joins TRBV30 and TRBJ2-7, with D perhaps TRBD1 (6 bases). The CDR3 consists of 14 residues. The germline V and J ends were trimmed by 4 bases and 1 base, with 14 bases remaining between them. Germline V lookup: CDR1 GTSNPN, CDR2 SVGIG (reference sequence). The CDR3 loop is CAWMNRDTSYEQYF. For the CDR3, the DNA is TGTGCCTGGATGAACCGGGACACTTCCTACGAGCAGTACTTC.

This chain connects TRBV2 to TRBJ1-5, with 7 bases fitting TRBD1. Germline CDR1 reads SNHLY; CDR2 reads FYNNEI. This CDR3 is 14 amino acids long. V shed 3 bases, J shed 6 bases, and the junction held 5 bases outside the gene matches. Here the CDR3 DNA reads TGTGCCAGCAGTGAGACAGGGTTCGGTCAGCCCCAGCATTTT. It encodes CASSETGFGQPQHF.

This chain links TRBV6-5 with TRBJ2-2; perhaps TRBD2 as D (5 bases). Trimming removed 6 bases at V and 4 bases at J, with 9 bases between. Germline CDR1 MNHEY, CDR2 SVGAGI. CDR3 length: 13 amino acids. CDR3 sequence (DNA): TGTGCCAGCAGAAGGACTTCCACCGGGGAGCTGTTTTTT. Translating gives CASRRTSTGELFF.

This clone was found a few times. This rearrangement joins TRBV5-1 to TRBJ2-7; no firm D call. CDR3 length: 14 amino acids. Germline V CDR1 and CDR2: SGHRS, YFSETQ. Trimming took off 2 bases at V and 4 bases at J, with 13 bases between the two ends. This CDR3 reads CASSLQGLGYEQYF. The CDR3 region has the DNA TGCGCCAGCAGCTTACAAGGGCTAGGGTACGAGCAGTACTTC.

Comments on this clone: The same CDR3 can be traced to other DNA sequences in this sample. V and J are TRBV5-1 and TRBJ2-7; possible D gene TRBD1, 5 bases. CDR3 length: 11 residues. V lost 6 bases, J lost 5 bases, and 9 bases lay in between. CDR1 is SGHRS and CDR2 is YFSETQ in the germline V gene. CDR3 nucleotide sequence: TGCGCCAGCAACCTCAGGGACGAGCAGTACTTC. This codes for CASNLRDEQYF.

The rearrangement links TRBV5-1 to TRBJ2-2; D ambiguous. Deletions cut 0 bases from V and 4 bases from J, with 4 bases between. Germline V gives CDR1 SGHRS, CDR2 YFSETQ. This CDR3 has 13 amino acids. The CDR3 region has the DNA TGCGCCAGCAGCTTGGGTACCACCGGGGAGCTGTTTTTT. It encodes CASSLGTTGELFF.

This chain uses TRBV4-1 with TRBJ1-3, with 7 bases lining up with TRBD1. The trim removed 4 bases at V and 0 bases at J, leaving 3 bases unmatched. Germline V gives CDR1 MGHRA, CDR2 YSYEKL. CDR3 size: 15 residues. In nucleotides, the CDR3 is TGCGCCAGCAGCCCGGACAGGAGCTCTGGAAACACCATATATTTT. It specifies CASSPDRSSGNTIYF.

The chain is built from TRBV19 and TRBJ2-2; D not certain. The CDR3 extends over 15 amino acids. CDR1 and CDR2 from the germline V gene are LNHDA and SQIVND (reference sequence). The ends were cut back, 2 bases at V and 0 bases at J, with 7 bases in the middle. The CDR3 region is CASSIQVSNTGELFF. CDR3 bases: TGTGCCAGTAGTATACAGGTATCGAACACCGGGGAGCTGTTTTTT. Variable domain in full (rest from reference TRBV19 and TRBJ2-2): DGGITQSPKYLFRKEGQNVTLSCEQNLNHDAMYWYRQDPGQGLRLIYYSQIVNDFQKGDIAEGYSVSREKKESFPLTVTSAQKNPTAFYLCASSIQVSNTGELFFGEGSRLTVL.

The genes are TRBV28 and TRBJ2-5; TRBD1 aligns across 10 bases. Germline assignment: CDR1 MDHEN and CDR2 SYDVKM. Losses at the gene ends were 6 bases for V and 5 bases for J; bases not matched to a gene: 3. There are 13 residues in the CDR3. For the CDR3, the DNA is TGTGCCAGCAGGGGACAGGGGCCCGAGACCCAGTACTTC. It specifies CASRGQGPETQYF.

The genes are TRBV28 and TRBJ1-2; 7 nucleotides align to TRBD1. This CDR3 has 14 amino acids. Germline loops: CDR1 MDHEN, CDR2 SYDVKM. The J segment lost 0 bases and the V segment lost 5 bases, leaving 3 bases of the junction unmatched. The DNA of the CDR3 is TGTGCCAGCAGTGGGGGACAGCCTAACTATGGCTACACCTTC. As protein: CASSGGQPNYGYTF.

The chain carries TRBV28 and TRBJ2-7; maybe TRBD1 (5 bases). The CDR3 covers 14 residues. Trimming took off 5 bases at V and 3 bases at J, with 14 bases between the two ends. The germline V gene has CDR1 MDHEN and CDR2 SYDVKM. CDR3 amino acids: CASSLTFQGYEQYF. The DNA for the CDR3 is TGTGCCAGCAGTCTGACCTTTCAGGGCTACGAGCAGTACTTC.

This chain joins TRBV27 and TRBJ1-5; D is possibly TRBD1 (5 bases). Germline-derived CDR1 and CDR2 are MNHEY and SMNVEV (reference sequence). The CDR3 covers 14 residues. Between the trimmed V and J ends, which lost 3 bases and 2 bases, there was a span of 8 bases. CDR3 DNA: TGTGCCAGCAGTTTTCAAGGGGGCAATCAGCCCCAGCATTTT. Protein sequence: CASSFQGGNQPQHF.

DNA for the CDR3: TGCAGCGTTGATGGGCAGATACCGACAGATACGCAGTATTTT. Translation gives CSVDGQIPTDTQYF. V gene TRBV29-1 combines with J gene TRBJ2-3, with unresolved D. This CDR3 spans 14 amino acids. Trimming cost V 3 bases and J 3 bases, with 13 bases left between them. Germline lookup yields CDR1 SQVTM and CDR2 ANQGSEA.

The rearrangement uses TRBV28 and TRBJ2-7, with a possible D match to TRBD2 (6 bases). Germline V gives CDR1 MDHEN, CDR2 SYDVKM. The V end was cut by 9 bases, the J end by 0 bases, with 12 bases between. This CDR3 region has 13 residues. The CDR3 here is CASRRGSSYEQYF. DNA of the CDR3: TGTGCCAGTAGACGGGGGTCCTCCTACGAGCAGTACTTC. The whole variable domain, filled in from reference TRBV28 and TRBJ2-7, reads DVKVTQSSRYLVKRTGEKVFLECVQDMDHENMFWYRQDPGLGLRLIYFSYDVKMKEKGDIPEGYSVSREKKERFSLILESASTNQTSMYLCASRRGSSYEQYFGPGTRLTVT.

The V call is TRBV5-1, the J call TRBJ2-1, with TRBD1 matching 7 bases. Germline V gene lookup returns CDR1 SGHRS and CDR2 YFSETQ. With 0 bases clipped from V and 6 bases from J, the junction kept 6 bases outside the gene matches. The CDR3 loop spans 15 amino acids. CDR3 residues: CASSLGGGNINEQFF. Written as DNA, the CDR3 is TGCGCCAGCAGCTTGGGAGGGGGCAATATCAATGAGCAGTTCTTC.